What follows is one TCR beta chain and its context. Germline V gene data show CDR1 as SGHNT and CDR2 as YENEEA. The CDR3 sequence is 16 residues long. The V end lost 0 bases, the J end lost 4 bases, and 16 bases lay between the germline ends. These data are taken from a study of shared T cell receptors in the human thymus. Sequencing used immunoSEQ multiplex PCR; TCRdb keeps in-frame clones, though not all of them. The data hold roughly 560,000 clones, with around 78% observed a single time. These data also featured in a second study, about human thymus T cells.

The J gene is TRBJ2-7, the V gene TRBV11-3; TRBD1 is a possible D gene (7 bases). The sample taken for sequencing was thymocytes. The sequence was collected from a boy under two years old with a congenital heart defect. CDR3 bases: TGTGCCAGCAGCTTAGATCTCCCGACAGGGAGGTACGAGCAGTACTTC. This encodes CASSLDLPTGRYEQYF.